This TCR beta chain was sequenced for a study of OX40 agonist ivuxolimab in advanced cancers. About the study: Participants averaged about 60 years of age (range roughly 23 to 80) and were roughly 80% male.

The CDR3 spans 14 residues. The germline gives CDR1 SGHRS, CDR2 YFSETQ. Trimming cost V 2 bases and J 3 bases, with 8 bases left between them. A few counts support this clone. Produced via immunoSEQ multiplex PCR; TCRdb's table is partial and in-frame only. In the table there are tens of thousands of clones, more than 85% of which are singletons. This clonotype was sampled from an adult with an advanced solid tumor such as melanoma, head and neck, liver or kidney cancer. The gene calls are TRBV5-1 and TRBJ2-2; D gene unclear. Here the sequenced sample was CD4+ or CD8+ T cells sorted from blood, taken in a trial of the OX40 agonist ivuxolimab. CDR3 nucleotide sequence: TGCGCCAGCAGCTTCAACAGCTACACCGGGGAGCTGTTTTTT. Protein: CASSFNSYTGELFF.